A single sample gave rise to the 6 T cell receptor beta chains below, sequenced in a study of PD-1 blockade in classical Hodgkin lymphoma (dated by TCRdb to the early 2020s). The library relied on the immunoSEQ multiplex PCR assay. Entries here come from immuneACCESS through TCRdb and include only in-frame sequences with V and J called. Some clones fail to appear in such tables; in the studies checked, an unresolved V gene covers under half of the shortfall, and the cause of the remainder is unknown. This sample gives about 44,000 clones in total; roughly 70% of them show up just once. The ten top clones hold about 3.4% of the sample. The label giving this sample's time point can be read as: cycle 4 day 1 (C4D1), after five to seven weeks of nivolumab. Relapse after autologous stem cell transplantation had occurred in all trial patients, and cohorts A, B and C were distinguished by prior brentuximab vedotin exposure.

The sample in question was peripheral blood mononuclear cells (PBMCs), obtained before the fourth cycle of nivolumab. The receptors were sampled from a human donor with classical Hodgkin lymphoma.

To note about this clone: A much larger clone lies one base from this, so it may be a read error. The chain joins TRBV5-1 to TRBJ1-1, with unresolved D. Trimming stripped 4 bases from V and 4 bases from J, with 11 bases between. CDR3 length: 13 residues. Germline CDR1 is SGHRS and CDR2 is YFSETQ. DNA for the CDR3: TGCGCCAGCAGCGCCGGACTGAGCACTGAAGCTTTCTTT. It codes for CASSAGLSTEAFF.

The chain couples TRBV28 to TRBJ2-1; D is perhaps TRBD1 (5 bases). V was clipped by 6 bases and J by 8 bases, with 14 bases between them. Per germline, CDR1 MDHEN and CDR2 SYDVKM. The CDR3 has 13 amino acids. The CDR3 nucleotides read TGTGCCAGCAGCTCAGGGTCGACAGATGAGCAGTTCTTC. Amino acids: CASSSGSTDEQFF. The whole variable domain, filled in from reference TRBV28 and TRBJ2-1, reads DVKVTQSSRYLVKRTGEKVFLECVQDMDHENMFWYRQDPGLGLRLIYFSYDVKMKEKGDIPEGYSVSREKKERFSLILESASTNQTSMYLCASSSGSTDEQFFGPGTRLTVL.

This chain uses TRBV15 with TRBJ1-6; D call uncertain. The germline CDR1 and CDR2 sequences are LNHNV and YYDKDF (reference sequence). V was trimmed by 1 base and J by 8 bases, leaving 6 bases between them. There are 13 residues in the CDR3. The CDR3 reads CATSRGWDSPLHF. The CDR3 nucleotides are TGTGCCACCAGCAGAGGCTGGGATTCACCCCTCCACTTT.

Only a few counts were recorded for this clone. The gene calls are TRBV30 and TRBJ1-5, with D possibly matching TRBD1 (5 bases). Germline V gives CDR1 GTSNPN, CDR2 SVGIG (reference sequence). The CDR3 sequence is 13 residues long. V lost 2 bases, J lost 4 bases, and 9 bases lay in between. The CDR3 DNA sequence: TGTGCCTGGAGTAGAGGGGAAAATCAGCCCCAGCATTTT. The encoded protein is CAWSRGENQPQHF.

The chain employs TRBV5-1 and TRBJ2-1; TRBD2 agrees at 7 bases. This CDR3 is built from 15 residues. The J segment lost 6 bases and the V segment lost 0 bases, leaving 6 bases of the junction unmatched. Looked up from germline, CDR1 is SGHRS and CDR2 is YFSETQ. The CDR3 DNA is TGCGCCAGCAGCTTGGGGGAGGGCCGGGGCAATGAGCAGTTCTTC. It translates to CASSLGEGRGNEQFF.

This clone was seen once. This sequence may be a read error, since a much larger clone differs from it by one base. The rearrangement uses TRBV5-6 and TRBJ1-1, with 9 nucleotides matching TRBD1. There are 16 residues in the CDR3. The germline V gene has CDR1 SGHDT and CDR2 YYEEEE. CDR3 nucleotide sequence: TGTGCCGGCAGCTGGGGACAGGGTACCATGAACACTGAAGCTTTCTTT. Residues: CAGSWGQGTMNTEAFF.